This T cell receptor (beta chain) comes out of a study of radiotherapy plus CTLA-4 blockade in lung cancer. This CDR3 has 14 amino acids. CDR1 and CDR2 (germline): SGHDN, FVKESK. Trimming left V 1 base short and J 10 bases short, with 16 bases between. Measured with immunoSEQ multiplex PCR; TCRdb has only the in-frame clones, and not every one. The sample holds approximately 83,000 clones; 78% are singletons and the top ten take more than 3.5%. In chemo-refractory metastatic non-small-cell lung cancer, patients got ipilimumab CTLA-4 blockade together with focal radiation. The chain joins TRBV14 to TRBJ1-1; D not resolved. Sequences were derived from peripheral blood, sampled from a patient treated with radiotherapy plus ipilimumab. The origin of this receptor is a human donor with non-small cell lung cancer who had a partial response to radiotherapy plus ipilimumab. Some clones in this sample may be carry-over from other donors' samples. The CDR3 DNA sequence: TGTGCCAGCAGCCAAGGCGGTCGGCGGGTAGGAGCTTTCTTT. The encoded protein is CASSQGGRRVGAFF.